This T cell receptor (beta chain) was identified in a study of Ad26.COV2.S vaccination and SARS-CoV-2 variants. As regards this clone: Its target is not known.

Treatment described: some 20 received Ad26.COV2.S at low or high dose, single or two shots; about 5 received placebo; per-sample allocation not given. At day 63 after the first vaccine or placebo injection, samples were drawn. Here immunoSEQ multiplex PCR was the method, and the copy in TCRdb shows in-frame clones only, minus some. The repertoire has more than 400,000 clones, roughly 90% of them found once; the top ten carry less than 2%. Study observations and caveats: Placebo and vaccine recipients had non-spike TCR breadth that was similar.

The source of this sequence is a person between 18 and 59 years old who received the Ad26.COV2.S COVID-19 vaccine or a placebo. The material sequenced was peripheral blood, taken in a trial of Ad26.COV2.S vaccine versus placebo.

The CDR3 protein is CASSFGQGLNYGYTF. For the CDR3, the DNA is TGTGCCAGCAGCTTCGGACAGGGGCTTAACTATGGCTACACCTTC. The chain employs TRBV9 and TRBJ1-2; 9 bases fit TRBD1. In germline, CDR1 is SGDLS, CDR2 YYNGEE. V dropped 4 bases and J dropped 1; count of bases not matched to a gene: 5. This CDR3 has 15 amino acids.